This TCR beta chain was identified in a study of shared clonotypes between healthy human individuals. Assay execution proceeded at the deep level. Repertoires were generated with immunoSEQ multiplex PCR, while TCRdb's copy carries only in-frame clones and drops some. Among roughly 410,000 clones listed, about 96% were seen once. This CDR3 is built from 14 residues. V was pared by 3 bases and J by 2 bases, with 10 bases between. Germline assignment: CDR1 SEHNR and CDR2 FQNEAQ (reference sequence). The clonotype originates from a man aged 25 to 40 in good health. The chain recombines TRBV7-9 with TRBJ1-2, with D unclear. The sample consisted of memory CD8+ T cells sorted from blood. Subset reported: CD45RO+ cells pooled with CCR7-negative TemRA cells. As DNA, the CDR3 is TGTGCCAGCAGCTTGTACGTCTTCAACTATGGCTACACCTTC. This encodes CASSLYVFNYGYTF.